This is a list of T cell receptor beta chains from one sample in a study of blood T cell repertoires in COVID-19. Data came from immunoSEQ multiplex PCR; TCRdb stores just in-frame clones and leaves some out. The table includes 140,000 to 150,000 clones, over 75% detected once. The sample taken for sequencing was peripheral blood. These receptors were obtained from a woman aged 60-70 years with COVID-19, enrolled during active disease. CDR3s include the opening cysteine and the closing phenylalanine or tryptophan. D genes are given only for firm matches. Only some rows state a clone size, as once, few, many or a class for expanded clones.

V gene	clone size	J gene	D gene	CDR3 protein	CDR3 DNA
TRBV18	once	TRBJ2-7	NA	CASSLKRDSGPYEQYF	TGTGCCAGCTCGCTAAAAAGGGACTCCGGACCCTACGAGCAGTACTTC
TRBV7-3	NA	TRBJ2-5	TRBD2	CASSLTGGRLDQETQYF	TGTGCCAGCAGCTTAACTGGCGGGAGACTAGACCAAGAGACCCAGTACTTC
TRBV30	few	TRBJ1-2	NA	CAWSHFRGGYTF	TGTGCCTGGAGTCATTTTAGGGGTGGCTACACCTTC
TRBV4-1	NA	TRBJ2-1	TRBD2	CASSQPSGGAYNEQFF	TGCGCCAGCAGCCAACCTAGCGGGGGGGCCTACAATGAGCAGTTCTTC
TRBV30	NA	TRBJ1-1	NA	CAWSGLTGEAFF	TGTGCCTGGAGTGGGCTTACGGGTGAAGCTTTCTTT
TRBV28	NA	TRBJ1-2	NA	CASYTGARSYGYTF	TGTGCCAGCTATACAGGTGCAAGGAGCTATGGCTACACCTTC
TRBV6-5	NA	TRBJ1-5	NA	CASSSGGATQHF	TGTGCCAGCAGCAGTGGGGGGGCTACTCAGCATTTT
TRBV6-1	NA	TRBJ1-2	TRBD1	CASSEWDRGRKGRGYTF	TGTGCCAGCAGTGAATGGGACAGGGGGCGCAAGGGGAGAGGCTACACCTTC
TRBV6-2/TRBV6-3	NA	TRBJ1-5	NA	CASSYMGGNQPQHF	TGTGCCAGCAGTTATATGGGGGGAAATCAGCCCCAGCATTTT
TRBV13	few	TRBJ1-4	TRBD1	CASSPDRREKLFF	TGTGCCAGCAGCCCGGACAGGAGGGAAAAACTGTTTTTT
TRBV14	NA	TRBJ2-3	NA	CASSPLLATWSDTQYF	TGTGCCAGCAGCCCTCTCCTAGCTACCTGGTCGGATACGCAGTATTTT
TRBV4-2	once	TRBJ2-7	TRBD2	CASSQPGLADSYEQYF	TGTGCCAGCAGCCAGCCGGGACTAGCAGACTCCTACGAGCAGTACTTC
TRBV4-1	NA	TRBJ2-5	TRBD2	CASSRLAGDLGETQYF	TGCGCCAGCAGTCGACTAGCGGGAGACCTAGGGGAGACCCAGTACTTC
TRBV5-1	few	TRBJ2-2	TRBD2	CASSLLTSGTTGELFF	TGCGCCAGCAGCTTGCTAACTAGCGGGACCACCGGGGAGCTGTTTTTT
TRBV19	NA	TRBJ1-5	NA	CATSGDSNQPQHF	TGTGCCACCTCCGGGGATAGCAATCAGCCCCAGCATTTT
TRBV7-2	NA	TRBJ2-5	NA	CASSLVPVETQYF	TGTGCCAGCAGCTTAGTCCCGGTGGAGACCCAGTACTTC
TRBV5-1	NA	TRBJ2-7	NA	CASSPREGASYEQYF	TGCGCCAGCAGCCCCCGGGAGGGGGCCTCCTACGAGCAGTACTTC
TRBV11-2	NA	TRBJ2-7	TRBD1	CASSFTGDSSYEQYF	TGTGCCAGCAGCTTTACAGGGGACAGCTCCTACGAGCAGTACTTC
TRBV4-2	NA	TRBJ2-6	TRBD1	CASGGDSASGANVLTF	TGTGCCAGCGGTGGGGACAGCGCCTCTGGGGCCAACGTCCTGACTTTC
TRBV18	NA	TRBJ2-1	TRBD1	CASSPRQGFYNEQFF	TGTGCCAGCTCACCACGACAGGGGTTTTACAATGAGCAGTTCTTC
TRBV7-9	NA	TRBJ1-6	TRBD1	CASSTGDRADSPLHF	TGTGCCAGCAGCACAGGGGACAGGGCAGACTCACCCCTCCACTTT
TRBV7-9	few	TRBJ1-5	NA	CASSLAAGPNQPQHF	TGTGCCAGCAGCTTAGCCGCAGGGCCTAATCAGCCCCAGCATTTT
TRBV29-1	NA	TRBJ2-2	TRBD1	CSAAAPGGGFAGELFF	TGCAGCGCCGCCGCCCCAGGGGGCGGCTTTGCCGGGGAGCTGTTTTTT
TRBV5-1	NA	TRBJ2-3	TRBD2	CASSSGLAGGADTQYF	TGCGCCAGCAGCTCGGGACTAGCGGGAGGGGCAGATACGCAGTATTTT
TRBV24-1	NA	TRBJ2-5	NA	CATSDATGPETQYF	TGTGCCACCAGTGATGCCACAGGGCCGGAGACCCAGTACTTC
TRBV29-1	NA	TRBJ1-2	TRBD1	CSVAEQGGDGYTF	TGCAGCGTTGCCGAACAGGGGGGCGATGGCTACACCTTC
TRBV5-1	few	TRBJ1-1	TRBD1	CASSLSGGNTEAFF	TGCGCCAGCAGCTTATCAGGGGGCAACACTGAAGCTTTCTTT
TRBV29-1	NA	TRBJ1-2	TRBD1	CSVPLILQGATYYGYTF	TGCAGCGTCCCCCTCATCTTACAGGGGGCGACTTACTATGGCTACACCTTC
TRBV6-6	NA	TRBJ2-1	TRBD2	CASRGGTTGEQFF	TGTGCCAGCAGAGGCGGGACTACCGGCGAGCAGTTCTTC
TRBV15	NA	TRBJ1-5	NA	CATSFWGGPNQPQHF	TGTGCCACCAGCTTTTGGGGGGGCCCCAATCAGCCCCAGCATTTT
TRBV4-1	NA	TRBJ1-2	NA	CASSQAPSYLAPNYGYTF	TGCGCCAGCAGCCAAGCCCCCTCCTACTTAGCCCCTAACTATGGCTACACCTTC
TRBV4-2	NA	TRBJ2-3	TRBD2	CASSSGRVAGADTQYF	TGTGCCAGCAGCTCCGGGAGGGTAGCGGGGGCAGATACGCAGTATTTT
TRBV3-1/TRBV3-2	NA	TRBJ2-2	NA	CASSQGTATPGELFF	TGTGCCAGCAGCCAAGGGACAGCCACTCCCGGGGAGCTGTTTTTT
TRBV2	NA	TRBJ1-5	TRBD1	CASSETDRGNQPQHF	TGTGCCAGCAGTGAGACGGACAGGGGCAATCAGCCCCAGCATTTT
TRBV2	NA	TRBJ2-7	TRBD2	CASRRGVAGPFSEQYF	TGTGCCAGCCGCCGGGGGGTGGCGGGCCCTTTTAGTGAGCAGTACTTC
TRBV10-2	NA	TRBJ2-2	NA	CASCFGGTGELFF	TGCGCCAGCTGCTTCGGGGGCACCGGGGAGCTGTTTTTT
TRBV7-8	few	TRBJ1-3	NA	CASSFTRGQASTEGNTIYF	TGTGCCAGCAGCTTCACCCGTGGGCAGGCCTCCACAGAGGGAAACACCATATATTTT
TRBV29-1	NA	TRBJ1-3	NA	CSASTLAGRGAGNTIYF	TGCAGCGCATCTACGTTGGCAGGACGGGGGGCTGGAAACACCATATATTTT
TRBV19	NA	TRBJ1-2	NA	CASSPLLLGARSGYTF	TGTGCCAGTAGTCCCCTATTGTTGGGGGCAAGGAGTGGCTACACCTTC
TRBV24-1	NA	TRBJ2-3	TRBD1	CATSDTQGPGADTQYF	TGTGCCACCAGTGATACACAGGGGCCCGGGGCAGATACGCAGTATTTT
TRBV5-1	NA	TRBJ2-5	NA	CASSLQEEETQYF	TGCGCCAGCAGCTTGCAGGAGGAAGAGACCCAGTACTTC
TRBV30	NA	TRBJ1-5	TRBD1	CAWRDVTGTDNQPQHF	TGTGCCTGGAGAGACGTGACAGGGACGGACAATCAGCCCCAGCATTTT
TRBV5-4	NA	TRBJ1-1	NA	CASSLAKATVEAFF	TGTGCCAGCAGCTTGGCAAAGGCTACAGTTGAAGCTTTCTTT
TRBV5-5	NA	TRBJ1-4	NA	CASSLQLEVVEKLFF	TGTGCCAGCAGCCTCCAACTTGAAGTCGTTGAAAAACTGTTTTTT
TRBV4-3	NA	TRBJ2-1	NA	CASSPYRGRHNEQFF	TGCGCCAGCAGCCCGTACCGGGGGAGGCACAATGAGCAGTTCTTC
TRBV6-5	NA	TRBJ2-7	NA	CASSSWGQNYEQYF	TGTGCCAGCAGTTCGTGGGGACAAAACTACGAGCAGTACTTC
TRBV7-3	once	TRBJ2-1	TRBD1	CASSLGAGGYNEQFF	TGTGCCAGCAGCTTAGGCGCAGGGGGCTACAATGAGCAGTTCTTC
TRBV7-2	NA	TRBJ2-1	NA	CASIGSYNEQFF	TGTGCCAGCATCGGCTCCTACAATGAGCAGTTCTTC
TRBV5-1	NA	TRBJ1-1	TRBD1	CASSIRDRGMNTEAFF	TGCGCCAGCAGTATCCGGGACAGGGGGATGAACACTGAAGCTTTCTTT
TRBV6-1	NA	TRBJ2-1	TRBD2	CASSETSLYYNEQFF	TGTGCCAGCAGTGAGACTAGCCTATACTACAATGAGCAGTTCTTC
TRBV3-1/TRBV3-2	NA	TRBJ1-1	NA	CASSPRAGATEAFF	TGTGCCAGCAGCCCTCGAGCGGGAGCCACTGAAGCTTTCTTT
TRBV4-2	medium-sized	TRBJ1-1	TRBD1	CASSHTAGDRAAFF	TGTGCCAGCAGCCATACCGCGGGGGACAGGGCCGCTTTCTTT
TRBV11-1	NA	TRBJ2-7	NA	CASSFTRNGEQYF	TGTGCCAGCAGCTTCACTAGGAATGGTGAGCAGTACTTC
TRBV6-1	few	TRBJ2-3	NA	CASSEWASRTDTQYF	TGTGCCAGCAGTGAATGGGCTAGCCGCACAGATACGCAGTATTTT
TRBV5-6	NA	TRBJ1-5	NA	CASSYRPAGSNQPQHF	TGTGCCAGCAGCTACCGTCCGGCGGGTAGCAATCAGCCCCAGCATTTT
TRBV2	NA	TRBJ2-3	TRBD1	CASSTDRDGTDTQYF	TGTGCCAGCAGTACGGACAGGGATGGCACAGATACGCAGTATTTT
TRBV7-8	NA	TRBJ2-1	TRBD1	CASSAIVGGVDEQFF	TGTGCCAGCAGCGCGATCGTAGGGGGCGTGGATGAGCAGTTCTTC